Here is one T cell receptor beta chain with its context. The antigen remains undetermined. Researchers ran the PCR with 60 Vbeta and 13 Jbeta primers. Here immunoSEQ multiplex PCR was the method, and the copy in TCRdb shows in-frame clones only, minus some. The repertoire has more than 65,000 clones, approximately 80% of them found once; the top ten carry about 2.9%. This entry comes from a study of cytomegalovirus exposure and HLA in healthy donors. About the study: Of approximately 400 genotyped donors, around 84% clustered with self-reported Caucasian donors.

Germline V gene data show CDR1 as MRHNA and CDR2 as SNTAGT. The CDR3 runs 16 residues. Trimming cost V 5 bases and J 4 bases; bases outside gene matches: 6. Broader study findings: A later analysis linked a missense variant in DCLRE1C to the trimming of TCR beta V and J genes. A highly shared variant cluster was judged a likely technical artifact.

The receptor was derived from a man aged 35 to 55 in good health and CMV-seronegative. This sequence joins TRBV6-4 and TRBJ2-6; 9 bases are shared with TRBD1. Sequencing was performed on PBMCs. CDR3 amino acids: CASSLQGAEGANVLTF. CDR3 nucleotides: TGTGCCAGCAGTCTACAGGGGGCGGAAGGGGCCAACGTCCTGACTTTC.